This T cell receptor beta chain stems from a study of somatic mutations in cytotoxic T cells in rheumatoid arthritis. Profiling relied on immunoSEQ multiplex PCR, and the TCRdb table lists in-frame clones only, not all of them. In the table there are 19,000 or so clones, 80% to 90% of which are singletons. The CDR3 is made up of 14 amino acids. V lost 0 bases to trimming and J lost 0 bases, with 4 bases between them. Germline V lookup: CDR1 SGDLS, CDR2 YYNGEE. This sequence joins TRBV9 and TRBJ1-3; D remains ambiguous. This TCR came from a man aged 40-49 years in good health. Sequencing used CD8+ T cells sorted from blood. CDR3 in DNA: TGTGCCAGCAGCGTAGGCATCTCTGGAAACACCATATATTTT. Translated, it gives CASSVGISGNTIYF.